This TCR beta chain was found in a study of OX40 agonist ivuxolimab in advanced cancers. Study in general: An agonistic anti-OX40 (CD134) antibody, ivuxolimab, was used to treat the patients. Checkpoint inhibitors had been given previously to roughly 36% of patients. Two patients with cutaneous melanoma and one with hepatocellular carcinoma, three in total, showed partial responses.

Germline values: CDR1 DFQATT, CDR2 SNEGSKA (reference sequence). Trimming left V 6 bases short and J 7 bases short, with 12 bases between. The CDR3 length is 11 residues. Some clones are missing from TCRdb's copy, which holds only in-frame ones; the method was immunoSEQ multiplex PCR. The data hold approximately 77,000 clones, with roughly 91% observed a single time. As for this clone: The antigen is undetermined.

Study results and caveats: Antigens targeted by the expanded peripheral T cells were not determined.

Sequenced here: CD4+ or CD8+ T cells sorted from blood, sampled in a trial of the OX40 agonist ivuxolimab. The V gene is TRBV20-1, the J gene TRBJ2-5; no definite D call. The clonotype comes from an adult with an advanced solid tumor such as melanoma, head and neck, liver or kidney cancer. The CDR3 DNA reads TGCAGTGCCCAAACTCTGGGGACCCAGTACTTC. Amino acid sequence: CSAQTLGTQYF.